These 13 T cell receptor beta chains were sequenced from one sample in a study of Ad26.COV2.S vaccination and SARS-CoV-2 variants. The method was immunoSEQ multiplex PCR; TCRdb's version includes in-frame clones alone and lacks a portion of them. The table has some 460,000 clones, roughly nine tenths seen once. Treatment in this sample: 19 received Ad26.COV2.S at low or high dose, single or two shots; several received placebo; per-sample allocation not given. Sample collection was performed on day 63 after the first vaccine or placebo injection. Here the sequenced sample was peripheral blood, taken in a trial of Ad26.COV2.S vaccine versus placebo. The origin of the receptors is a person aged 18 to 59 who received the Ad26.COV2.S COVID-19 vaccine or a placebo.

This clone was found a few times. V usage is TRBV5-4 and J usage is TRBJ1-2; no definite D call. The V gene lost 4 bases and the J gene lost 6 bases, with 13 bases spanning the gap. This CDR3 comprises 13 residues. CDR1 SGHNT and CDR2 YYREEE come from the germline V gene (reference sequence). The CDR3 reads CASSRRVGDGYTF. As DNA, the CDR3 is TGTGCCAGCAGCCGCCGGGTGGGAGATGGCTACACCTTC.

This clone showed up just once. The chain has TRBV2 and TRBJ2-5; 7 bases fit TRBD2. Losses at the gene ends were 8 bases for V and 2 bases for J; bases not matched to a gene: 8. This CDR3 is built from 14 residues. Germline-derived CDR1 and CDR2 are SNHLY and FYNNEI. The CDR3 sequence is CASYQSGTQETQYF. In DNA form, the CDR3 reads TGTGCCAGCTATCAGAGCGGGACTCAAGAGACCCAGTACTTC. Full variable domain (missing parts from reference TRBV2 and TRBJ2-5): EPEVTQTPSHQVTQMGQEVILRCVPISNHLYFYWYRQILGQKVEFLVSFYNNEISEKSEIFDDQFSVERPDGSNFTLKIRSTKLEDSAMYFCASYQSGTQETQYFGPGTRLLVL.

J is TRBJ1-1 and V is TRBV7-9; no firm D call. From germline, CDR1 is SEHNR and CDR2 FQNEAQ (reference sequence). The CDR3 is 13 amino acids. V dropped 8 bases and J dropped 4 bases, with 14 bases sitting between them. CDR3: CASRLLVSTEAFF. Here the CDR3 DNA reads TGTGCCAGCCGGTTGCTGGTGTCCACTGAAGCTTTCTTT.

CDR3 residues: CASSLDGRASRGGYTF. The CDR3 DNA is TGTGCCAGCAGCTTAGATGGGCGAGCCTCCCGGGGTGGCTACACCTTC. The rearrangement joins TRBV7-2 to TRBJ1-2; D is undetermined. The CDR3 sequence is 16 residues long. Trimming cost V 1 base and J 7 bases, with 19 bases left between them. Per the germline V gene, CDR1 is SGHTA and CDR2 is FQGNSA.

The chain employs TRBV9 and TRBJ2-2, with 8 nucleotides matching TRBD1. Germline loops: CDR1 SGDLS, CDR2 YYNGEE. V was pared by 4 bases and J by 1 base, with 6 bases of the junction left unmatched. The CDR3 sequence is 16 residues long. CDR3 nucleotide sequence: TGTGCCAGCAGCAGCCAAGGACAGGGGAACACCGGGGAGCTGTTTTTT. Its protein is CASSSQGQGNTGELFF.

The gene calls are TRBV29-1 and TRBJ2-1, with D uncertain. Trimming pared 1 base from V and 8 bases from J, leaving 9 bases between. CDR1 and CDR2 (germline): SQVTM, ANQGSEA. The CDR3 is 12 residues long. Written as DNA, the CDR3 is TGCAGCGTTGAAGTCTACTTATATGAGCAGTTCTTC. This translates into CSVEVYLYEQFF.

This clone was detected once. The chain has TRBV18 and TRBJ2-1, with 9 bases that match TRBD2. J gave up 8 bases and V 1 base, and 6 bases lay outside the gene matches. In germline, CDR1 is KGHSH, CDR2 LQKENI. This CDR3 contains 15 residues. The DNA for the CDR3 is TGTGCCAGCTCACCACAGGCTAGCGGGGCCGATGAGCAGTTCTTC. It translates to CASSPQASGADEQFF.

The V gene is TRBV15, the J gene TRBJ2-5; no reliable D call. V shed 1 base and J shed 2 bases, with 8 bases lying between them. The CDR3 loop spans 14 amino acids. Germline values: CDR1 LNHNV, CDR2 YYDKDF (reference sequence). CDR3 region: CATSRGQKQETQYF. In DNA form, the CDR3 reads TGTGCCACCAGCAGAGGGCAGAAACAAGAGACCCAGTACTTC.

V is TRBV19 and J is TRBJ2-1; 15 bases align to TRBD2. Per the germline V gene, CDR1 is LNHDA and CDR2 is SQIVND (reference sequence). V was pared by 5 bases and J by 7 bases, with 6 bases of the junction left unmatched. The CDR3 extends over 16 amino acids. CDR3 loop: CASSGPGLAGGNEQFF. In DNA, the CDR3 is TGTGCCAGTAGTGGACCGGGACTAGCGGGAGGAAATGAGCAGTTCTTC. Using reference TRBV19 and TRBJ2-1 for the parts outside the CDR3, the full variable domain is DGGITQSPKYLFRKEGQNVTLSCEQNLNHDAMYWYRQDPGQGLRLIYYSQIVNDFQKGDIAEGYSVSREKKESFPLTVTSAQKNPTAFYLCASSGPGLAGGNEQFFGPGTRLTVL.

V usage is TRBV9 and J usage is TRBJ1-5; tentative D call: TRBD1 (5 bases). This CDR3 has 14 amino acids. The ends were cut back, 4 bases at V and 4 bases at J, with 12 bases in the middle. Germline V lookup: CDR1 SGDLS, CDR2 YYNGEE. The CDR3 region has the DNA TGTGCCAGCAGCCGGGACCCACTGAATCAGCCCCAGCATTTT. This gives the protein CASSRDPLNQPQHF. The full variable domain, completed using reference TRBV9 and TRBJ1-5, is DSGVTQTPKHLITATGQRVTLRCSPRSGDLSVYWYQQSLDQGLQFLIQYYNGEERAKGNILERFSAQQFPDLHSELNLSSLELGDSALYFCASSRDPLNQPQHFGDGTRLSIL.

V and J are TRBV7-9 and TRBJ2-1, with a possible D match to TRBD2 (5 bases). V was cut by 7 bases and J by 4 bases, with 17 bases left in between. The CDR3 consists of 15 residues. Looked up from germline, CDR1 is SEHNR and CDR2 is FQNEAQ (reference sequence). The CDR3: CASIGRVSNYNEQFF. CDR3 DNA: TGTGCCAGCATTGGGCGGGTCTCGAATTACAATGAGCAGTTCTTC.

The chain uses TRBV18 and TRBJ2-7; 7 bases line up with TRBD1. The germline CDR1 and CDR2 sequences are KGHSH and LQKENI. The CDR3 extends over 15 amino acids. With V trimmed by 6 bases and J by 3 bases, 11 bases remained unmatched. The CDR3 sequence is CASSQFRDSFYEQYF. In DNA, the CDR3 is TGTGCCAGCTCGCAGTTCCGGGACAGTTTCTACGAGCAGTACTTC.

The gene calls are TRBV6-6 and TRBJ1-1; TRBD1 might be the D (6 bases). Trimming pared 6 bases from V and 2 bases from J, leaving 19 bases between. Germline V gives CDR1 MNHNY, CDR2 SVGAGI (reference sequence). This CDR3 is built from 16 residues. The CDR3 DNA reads TGTGCCAGCAGCCCCTGGTCGACAGGAGGTAACACTGAAGCTTTCTTT. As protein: CASSPWSTGGNTEAFF.